Sequencing of this TCR beta chain was carried out in a study of post-analysis software for immune sequencing data. Study-wide background: Multiple sclerosis in the patients followed relapsing-remitting, secondary progressive and progressive-relapsing courses.

This clonotype was recorded a few times. What it binds is not known. Incorporated into the TCR beta cDNA libraries were unique molecular identifiers, which served to reduce PCR and sequencing biases. In TCRdb, the PCR reads were re-called with MiXCR into one record per CDR3 protein. The table lists fewer than 850,000 distinct CDR3 sequences, about 27% of them singletons, with more than 0.55% in the top ten. Study observations and caveats: Normalized Chao1 diversity was significantly lower in multiple sclerosis patients than in controls. Included in a set of about five TRBV segments more frequent in patients than controls were TRBV5-6, TRBV5-1 and TRBV20-1. Co-batched samples clustered tightly together by F measure.

CDR3 size: 14 residues. Germline loops: CDR1 SQVTM, CDR2 ANQGSEA. This TCR came from a girl under 18 with multiple sclerosis. The chain couples TRBV29-1 to TRBJ2-5; 11 bases fit TRBD2. The J call may be incorrect, as the DNA end agrees better with TRBJ2-7. Material for sequencing was blood. The CDR3 sequence: CSIIPGLADYEQYF. CDR3 nucleotide sequence: TGCAGCATTATCCCGGGACTAGCGGATTACGAGCAGTACTTC.